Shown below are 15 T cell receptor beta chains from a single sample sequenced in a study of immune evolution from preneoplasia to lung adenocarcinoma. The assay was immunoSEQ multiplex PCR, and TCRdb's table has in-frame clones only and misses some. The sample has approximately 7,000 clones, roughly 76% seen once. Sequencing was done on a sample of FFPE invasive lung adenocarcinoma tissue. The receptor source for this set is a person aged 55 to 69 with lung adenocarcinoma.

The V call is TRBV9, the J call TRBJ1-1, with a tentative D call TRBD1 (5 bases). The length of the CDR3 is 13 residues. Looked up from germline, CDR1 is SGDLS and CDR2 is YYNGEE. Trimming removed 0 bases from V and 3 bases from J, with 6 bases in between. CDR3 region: CASSVETDTEAFF. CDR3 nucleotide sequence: TGTGCCAGCAGCGTAGAGACAGACACTGAAGCTTTCTTT.

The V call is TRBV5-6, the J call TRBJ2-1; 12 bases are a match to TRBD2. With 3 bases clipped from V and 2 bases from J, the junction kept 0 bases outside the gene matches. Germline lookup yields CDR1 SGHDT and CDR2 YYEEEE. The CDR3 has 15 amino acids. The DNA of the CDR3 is TGTGCCAGCAGCTCTAGCGGGAGGGCCTACAATGAGCAGTTCTTC. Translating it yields CASSSSGRAYNEQFF.

In DNA form, the CDR3 reads TGTGCCAGCTCACCACTGACCGGGGAGCTGTTTTTT. Protein sequence: CASSPLTGELFF. V is TRBV18 and J is TRBJ2-2; D is unclear. This CDR3 contains 12 residues. Germline V lookup: CDR1 KGHSH, CDR2 LQKENI. V lost 1 base and J 5 bases, leaving 2 bases between the germline ends. Variable domain in full (rest from reference TRBV18 and TRBJ2-2): NAGVMQNPRHLVRRRGQEARLRCSPMKGHSHVYWYRQLPEEGLKFMVYLQKENIIDESGMPKERFSAEFPKEGPSILRIQQVVRGDSAAYFCASSPLTGELFFGEGSRLTVL.

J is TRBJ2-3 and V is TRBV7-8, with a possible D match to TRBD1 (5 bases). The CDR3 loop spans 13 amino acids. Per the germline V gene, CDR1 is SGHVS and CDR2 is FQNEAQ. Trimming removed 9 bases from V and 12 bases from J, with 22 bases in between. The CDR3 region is CARRSMTEPHQYF. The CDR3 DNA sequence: TGTGCCAGACGATCAATGACAGAGCCCCACCAGTATTTT.

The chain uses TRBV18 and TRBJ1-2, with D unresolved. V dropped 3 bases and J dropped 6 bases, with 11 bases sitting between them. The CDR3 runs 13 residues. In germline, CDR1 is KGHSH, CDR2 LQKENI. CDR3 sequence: CASSPRTSDGYTF. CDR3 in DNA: TGTGCCAGCTCACCCCGTACTTCGGATGGCTACACCTTC.

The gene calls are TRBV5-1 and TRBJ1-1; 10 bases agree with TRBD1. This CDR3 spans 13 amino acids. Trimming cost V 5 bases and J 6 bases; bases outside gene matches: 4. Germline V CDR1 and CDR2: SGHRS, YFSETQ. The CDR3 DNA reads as TGCGCCAGCAGGACAGGGGGCAATGCTGAAGCTTTCTTT. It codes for CASRTGGNAEAFF.

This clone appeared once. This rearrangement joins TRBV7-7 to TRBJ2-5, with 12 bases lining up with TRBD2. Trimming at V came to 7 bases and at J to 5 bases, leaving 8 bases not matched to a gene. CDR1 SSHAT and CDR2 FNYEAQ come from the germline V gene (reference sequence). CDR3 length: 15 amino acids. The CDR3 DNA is TGTGCCAGCACCAGACTAGCGGGAGTGGGGGAGACCCAGTACTTC. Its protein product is CASTRLAGVGETQYF.

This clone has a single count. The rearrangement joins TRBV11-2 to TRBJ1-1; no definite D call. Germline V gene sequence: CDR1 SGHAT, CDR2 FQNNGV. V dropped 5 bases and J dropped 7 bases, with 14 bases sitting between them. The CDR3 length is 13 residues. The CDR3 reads CASSHPGYSEAFF. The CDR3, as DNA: TGTGCCAGCAGCCATCCGGGGTACAGTGAAGCTTTCTTT.

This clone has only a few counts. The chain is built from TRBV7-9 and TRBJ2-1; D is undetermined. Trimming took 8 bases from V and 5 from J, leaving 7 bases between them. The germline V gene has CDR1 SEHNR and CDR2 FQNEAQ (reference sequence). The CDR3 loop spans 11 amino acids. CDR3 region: CASQIHNEQFF. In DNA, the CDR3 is TGTGCCAGCCAGATCCACAATGAGCAGTTCTTC.

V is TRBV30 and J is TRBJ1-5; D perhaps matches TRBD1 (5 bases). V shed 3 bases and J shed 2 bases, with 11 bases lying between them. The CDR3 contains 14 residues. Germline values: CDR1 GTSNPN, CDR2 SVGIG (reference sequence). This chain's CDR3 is CAWRQGGGNQPQHF. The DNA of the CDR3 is TGTGCCTGGAGGCAGGGAGGAGGCAATCAGCCCCAGCATTTT.

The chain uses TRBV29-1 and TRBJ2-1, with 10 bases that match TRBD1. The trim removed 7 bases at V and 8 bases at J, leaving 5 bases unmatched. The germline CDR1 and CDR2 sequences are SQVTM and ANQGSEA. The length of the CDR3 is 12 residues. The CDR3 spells CSAGTGVYEQFF. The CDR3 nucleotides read TGCAGCGCTGGGACAGGGGTTTATGAGCAGTTCTTC.

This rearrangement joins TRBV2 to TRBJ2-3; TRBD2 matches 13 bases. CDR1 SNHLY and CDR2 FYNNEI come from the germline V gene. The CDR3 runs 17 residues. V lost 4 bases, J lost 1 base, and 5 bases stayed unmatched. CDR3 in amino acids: CASSATSGRVRTDTQYF. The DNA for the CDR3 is TGTGCCAGCAGTGCCACTAGCGGGAGGGTCCGCACAGATACGCAGTATTTT. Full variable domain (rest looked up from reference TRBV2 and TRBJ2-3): EPEVTQTPSHQVTQMGQEVILRCVPISNHLYFYWYRQILGQKVEFLVSFYNNEISEKSEIFDDQFSVERPDGSNFTLKIRSTKLEDSAMYFCASSATSGRVRTDTQYFGPGTRLTVL.

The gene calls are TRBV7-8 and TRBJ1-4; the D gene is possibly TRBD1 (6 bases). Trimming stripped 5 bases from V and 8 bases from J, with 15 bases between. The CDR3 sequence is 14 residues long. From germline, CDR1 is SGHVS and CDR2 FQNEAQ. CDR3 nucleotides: TGTGCCAGCAGCCACGTGGGGGCGGGGGAAAAACTGTTTTTT. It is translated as CASSHVGAGEKLFF.

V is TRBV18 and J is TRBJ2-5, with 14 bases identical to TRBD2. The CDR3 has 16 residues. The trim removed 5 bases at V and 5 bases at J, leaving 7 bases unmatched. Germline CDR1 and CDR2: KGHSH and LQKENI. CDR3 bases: TGTGCCAGCTCAACCGGGACTAGCGGGAGACGCGAGACCCAGTACTTC. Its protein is CASSTGTSGRRETQYF.

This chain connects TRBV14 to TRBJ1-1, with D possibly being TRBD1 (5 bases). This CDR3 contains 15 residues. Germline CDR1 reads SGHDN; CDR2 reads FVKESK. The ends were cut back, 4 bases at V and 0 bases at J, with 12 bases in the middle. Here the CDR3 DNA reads TGTGCCAGCAGCCTCAGCCTCAGGGTGAACACTGAAGCTTTCTTT. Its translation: CASSLSLRVNTEAFF.